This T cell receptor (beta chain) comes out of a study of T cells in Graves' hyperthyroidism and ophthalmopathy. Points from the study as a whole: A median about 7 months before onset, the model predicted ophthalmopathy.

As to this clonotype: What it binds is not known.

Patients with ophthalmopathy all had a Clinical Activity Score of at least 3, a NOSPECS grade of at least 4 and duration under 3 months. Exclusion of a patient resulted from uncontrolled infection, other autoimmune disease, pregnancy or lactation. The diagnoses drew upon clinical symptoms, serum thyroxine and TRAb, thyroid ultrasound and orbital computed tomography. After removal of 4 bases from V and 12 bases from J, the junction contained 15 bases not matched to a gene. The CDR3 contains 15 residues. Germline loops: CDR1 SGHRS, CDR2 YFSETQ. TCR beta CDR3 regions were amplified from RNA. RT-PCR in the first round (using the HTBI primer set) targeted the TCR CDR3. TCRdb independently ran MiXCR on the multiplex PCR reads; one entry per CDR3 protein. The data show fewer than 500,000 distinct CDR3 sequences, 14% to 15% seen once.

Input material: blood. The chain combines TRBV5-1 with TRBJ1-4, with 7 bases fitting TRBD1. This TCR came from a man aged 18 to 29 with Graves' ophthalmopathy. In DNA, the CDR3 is TGCGCCAGCAGCCAACCTCTAGGGACAGTGGGCCAACTGTTTTTT. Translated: CASSQPLGTVGQLFF.